The clone carrying this T cell receptor beta chain was observed a few times. Its antigen is still unknown. A single record per CDR3 protein comes from TCRdb applying MiXCR to the 5' RACE reads. The repertoire holds around 50,000 distinct CDR3 sequences, with 25% to 35% as singletons. The data are from a study of T-cell memory formation after mild COVID-19. Per the germline V gene, CDR1 is SGHKS and CDR2 is YYEKEE (reference sequence). The CDR3 is made up of 12 amino acids. V was trimmed by 4 bases and J by 4 bases, leaving 8 bases between them. Findings of the study overall: Mostly located in CM and EM were contracting CD4+ clones, with contracting CD8+ clones located in EMRA. The finding that pre-infection memory included some responding clones suggested that cross-reactive memory joined.

Input material: PBMCs or a T cell subset sorted from them (not recorded which). The sequence was obtained from a man between 18 and 35 years old who had mild COVID-19 (a few samples of this study predate the infection). Cell type and time point are not known. The rearrangement uses TRBV5-5 and TRBJ2-5, with D unresolved. CDR3 sequence: CASSPGVETQYF. The CDR3 region has the DNA TGTGCCAGCAGCCCGGGTGTAGAGACCCAGTACTTC.